What follows are 15 T cell receptor beta chains derived from one specimen sequenced in a study of blood T cell repertoires in COVID-19. The repertoire was sequenced with immunoSEQ multiplex PCR; TCRdb's copy has only in-frame clones and lacks some. The sample consists of more than 15,000 clones, 80% to 90% of them appearing once. The sequenced sample was peripheral blood. These receptors originate from a human donor in a cohort sampled during active COVID-19. The donor label of this sample is uncertain.

DNA of the CDR3: TGTGCCAGCAGTTTATCTAGCGGGAGGGCTGTCTACGAGCAGTACTTC. It codes for CASSLSSGRAVYEQYF. V and J are TRBV27 and TRBJ2-7, with 11 nucleotides matching TRBD2. V dropped 0 bases and J dropped 3; count of bases not matched to a gene: 4. The CDR3 covers 16 residues. From germline, CDR1 is MNHEY and CDR2 SMNVEV (reference sequence).

This clone was counted a few times. Written as DNA, the CDR3 is TGTGCCAGCAGCTTAGCAACAGGGGGCCATGAGCAGTACTTC. Encoded protein: CASSLATGGHEQYF. This sequence joins TRBV7-9 and TRBJ2-7, with 9 bases identical to TRBD1. In germline, CDR1 is SEHNR, CDR2 FQNEAQ (reference sequence). Trimming cost V 0 bases and J 7 bases; bases outside gene matches: 4. CDR3 length equals 14 residues.

This clone has more than one count but fewer than ten. This rearrangement joins TRBV6-2 or TRBV6-3 to TRBJ1-2, with D tentatively TRBD1 (6 bases). Per the germline V gene, CDR1 is MNHEY and CDR2 is SVGEGT. Trimming cost V 4 bases and J 7 bases, with 28 bases left between them. The CDR3 covers 18 residues. DNA for the CDR3: TGTGCCAGCAGTTCCCCGCGGGGGGCTGAAGCGATTAGAGGTGGCTACACCTTC. Encoded protein: CASSSPRGAEAIRGGYTF.

This sequence joins TRBV19 and TRBJ2-1, with 7 bases fitting TRBD2. V lost 8 bases and J lost 1; bases outside the gene matches: 14. The CDR3 loop spans 17 amino acids. Germline values: CDR1 LNHDA, CDR2 SQIVND (reference sequence). The CDR3 nucleotides are TGTGCCAGTCCACCAGCCCGGGAGGAACCTTCCTACAATGAGCAGTTCTTC. This translates into CASPPAREEPSYNEQFF.

The CDR3 DNA is TGCAGCGTGATTAACAGATACACCGGGGAGCTGTTTTTT. Amino acids: CSVINRYTGELFF. The chain has TRBV29-1 and TRBJ2-2, with unresolved D. V lost 6 bases and J lost 3, with 11 bases in between. Germline CDR1 and CDR2: SQVTM and ANQGSEA. The CDR3 spans 13 residues.

In DNA form, the CDR3 reads TGTGCCACCAGTGTTAGGGACTCCACAGATACGCAGTATTTT. Translation: CATSVRDSTDTQYF. The chain couples TRBV24-1 to TRBJ2-3, with TRBD2 as a possible D gene (6 bases). The germline CDR1 and CDR2 sequences are KGHDR and SFDVKD. Between the trimmed V and J ends, which lost 5 bases and 2 bases, there was a span of 10 bases. This CDR3 contains 14 residues.

The gene calls are TRBV7-6 and TRBJ2-1; 8 bases match TRBD2. Germline loops: CDR1 SGHVS, CDR2 FNYEAQ. Unmatched junction bases numbered 17, after V lost 4 bases and J lost 0 bases. The CDR3 is made up of 20 amino acids. CDR3 bases: TGTGCCAGCAGCTCCGCGCGGGGGGCTGTCGCCCTGAGCTCCTACAATGAGCAGTTCTTC. This encodes CASSSARGAVALSSYNEQFF.

The genes are TRBV14 and TRBJ2-1, with TRBD2 matching 15 bases. This CDR3 region has 19 residues. The germline CDR1 and CDR2 sequences are SGHDN and FVKESK. V shed 4 bases, J shed 7 bases, and the junction held 14 bases outside the gene matches. The CDR3: CASSRSGTSGRRFWNEQFF. For the CDR3, the DNA is TGTGCCAGCAGCCGGAGCGGGACTAGCGGGAGGCGGTTCTGGAATGAGCAGTTCTTC.

The chain links TRBV7-2 to TRBJ2-3; TRBD1 aligns across 8 bases. Per germline, CDR1 SGHTA and CDR2 FQGNSA. The CDR3 is 14 amino acids. After removal of 5 bases from V and 3 bases from J, the junction contained 4 bases not matched to a gene. The CDR3 reads CASSRTGSTDTQYF. The CDR3 DNA is TGTGCCAGCAGCAGGACAGGGAGTACAGATACGCAGTATTTT.

This chain connects TRBV11-2 to TRBJ2-3; TRBD1 agrees at 8 bases. The CDR3 has 17 amino acids. Germline V gene lookup returns CDR1 SGHAT and CDR2 FQNNGV. Trimming cost V 1 base and J 3 bases; bases outside gene matches: 9. The CDR3 region is CASSLGRGPISTDTQYF. CDR3 sequence (DNA): TGTGCCAGCAGCTTAGGCAGGGGGCCCATAAGTACAGATACGCAGTATTTT. Complete variable domain (other parts from reference TRBV11-2 and TRBJ2-3): EAGVAQSPRYKIIEKRQSVAFWCNPISGHATLYWYQQILGQGPKLLIQFQNNGVVDDSQLPKDRFSAERLKGVDSTLKIQPAKLEDSAVYLCASSLGRGPISTDTQYFGPGTRLTVL.

The CDR3 region is CASSFGRGRTGELFF. The CDR3, as DNA: TGTGCCAGCAGCTTTGGGAGGGGCCGGACCGGGGAGCTGTTTTTT. J is TRBJ2-2 and V is TRBV5-6; TRBD2 aligns across 7 bases. Unmatched junction bases numbered 6, after V lost 2 bases and J lost 5 bases. This CDR3 is built from 15 residues. Germline V gene lookup returns CDR1 SGHDT and CDR2 YYEEEE.

The rearrangement joins TRBV27 to TRBJ2-2, with D perhaps matching TRBD2 (5 bases). In germline, CDR1 is MNHEY, CDR2 SMNVEV (reference sequence). V was trimmed by 6 bases and J by 0 bases, leaving 11 bases between them. This CDR3 has 15 amino acids. DNA of the CDR3: TGTGCCAGCAGAGCCGGCGGGTCGAACACCGGGGAGCTGTTTTTT. Protein: CASRAGGSNTGELFF.

The chain combines TRBV6-1 with TRBJ1-4; no firm D call. The V end was cut by 2 bases, the J end by 7 bases, with 14 bases between. In germline, CDR1 is MNHNS, CDR2 SASEGT. The length of the CDR3 is 15 residues. The CDR3 loop reads CASSERGPGGEKLFF. In DNA, the CDR3 is TGTGCCAGCAGTGAAAGAGGCCCGGGAGGTGAAAAACTGTTTTTT.

The CDR3 nucleotides are TGTGCCAGCAGCCAATATCGGGGCACTGAAGCTTTCTTT. Amino acid sequence: CASSQYRGTEAFF. This chain links TRBV3-1 (or the pseudogene TRBV3-2) with TRBJ1-1; D remains ambiguous. CDR1 is LGHDT, CDR2 YNNKEL, per germline (reference sequence). This CDR3 has 13 residues. V gave up 2 bases and J gave up 4 bases, with 8 bases separating them.

The V and J genes are TRBV27 and TRBJ1-1; TRBD1 agrees at 8 bases. This CDR3 is 19 amino acids long. V lost 3 bases and J lost 0; bases outside the gene matches: 15. Germline lookup yields CDR1 MNHEY and CDR2 SMNVEV (reference sequence). CDR3 protein: CASSFGRRGLVRMNTEAFF. CDR3 nucleotide sequence: TGTGCCAGCAGTTTCGGGCGCAGGGGGCTTGTGAGGATGAACACTGAAGCTTTCTTT.